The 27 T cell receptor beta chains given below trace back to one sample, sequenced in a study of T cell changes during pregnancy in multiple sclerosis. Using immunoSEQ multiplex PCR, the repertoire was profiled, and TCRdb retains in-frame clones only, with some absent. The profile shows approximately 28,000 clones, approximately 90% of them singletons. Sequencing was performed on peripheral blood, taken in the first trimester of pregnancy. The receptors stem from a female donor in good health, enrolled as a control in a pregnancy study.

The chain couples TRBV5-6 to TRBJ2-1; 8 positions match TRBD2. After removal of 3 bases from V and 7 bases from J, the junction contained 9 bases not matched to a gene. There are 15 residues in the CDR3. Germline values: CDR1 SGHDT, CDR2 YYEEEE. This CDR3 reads CASSSAGAPGNEQFF. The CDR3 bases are TGTGCCAGCAGCTCAGCGGGAGCTCCGGGAAATGAGCAGTTCTTC.

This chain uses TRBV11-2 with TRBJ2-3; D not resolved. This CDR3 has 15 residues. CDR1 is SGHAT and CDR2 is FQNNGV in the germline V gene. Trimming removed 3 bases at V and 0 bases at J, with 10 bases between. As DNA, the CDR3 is TGTGCCAGCAGCTTCCCTGACATCAGCACAGATACGCAGTATTTT. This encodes CASSFPDISTDTQYF.

DNA of the CDR3: TGCGCCAGCAGCTTGGGAGGTCAGGAGACCCAGTACTTC. As protein: CASSLGGQETQYF. The rearrangement joins TRBV5-1 to TRBJ2-5; D is unresolved. V lost 0 bases and J 5 bases, leaving 8 bases between the germline ends. The CDR3 is 13 amino acids. Per the germline V gene, CDR1 is SGHRS and CDR2 is YFSETQ.

The CDR3 here is CASSAAGMNTEAFF. DNA for the CDR3: TGTGCCAGCAGCGCTGCCGGGATGAACACTGAAGCTTTCTTT. This rearrangement joins TRBV9 to TRBJ1-1; D is unclear. The length of the CDR3 is 14 residues. The germline V gene encodes CDR1 SGDLS and CDR2 YYNGEE. Trimming took off 3 bases at V and 0 bases at J, with 9 bases between the two ends.

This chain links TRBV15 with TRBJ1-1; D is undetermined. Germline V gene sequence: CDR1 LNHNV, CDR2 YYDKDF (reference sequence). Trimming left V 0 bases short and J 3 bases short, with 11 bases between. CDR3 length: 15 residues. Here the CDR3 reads CATSRDYRRDTEAFF. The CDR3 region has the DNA TGTGCCACCAGCAGAGATTATCGACGGGACACTGAAGCTTTCTTT.

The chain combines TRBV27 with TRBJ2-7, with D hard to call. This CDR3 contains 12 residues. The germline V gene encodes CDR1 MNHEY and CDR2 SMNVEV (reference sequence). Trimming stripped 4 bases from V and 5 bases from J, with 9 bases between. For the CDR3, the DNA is TGTGCCAGCAGTTCCTCCCTTCACGAGCAGTACTTC. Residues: CASSSSLHEQYF.

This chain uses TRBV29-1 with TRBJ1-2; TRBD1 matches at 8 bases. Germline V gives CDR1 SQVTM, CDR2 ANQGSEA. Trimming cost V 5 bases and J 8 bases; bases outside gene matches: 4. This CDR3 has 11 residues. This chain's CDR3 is CSVWTGRGYTF. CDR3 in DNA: TGCAGCGTTTGGACAGGGAGGGGCTACACCTTC.

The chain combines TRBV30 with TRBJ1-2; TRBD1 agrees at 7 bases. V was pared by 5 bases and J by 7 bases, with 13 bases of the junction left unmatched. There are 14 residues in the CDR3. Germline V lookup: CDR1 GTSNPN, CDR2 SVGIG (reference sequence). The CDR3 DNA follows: TGTGCCTGGCTGGACTTTAGGGGGCTCGTTGGCTACACCTTC. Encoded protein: CAWLDFRGLVGYTF.

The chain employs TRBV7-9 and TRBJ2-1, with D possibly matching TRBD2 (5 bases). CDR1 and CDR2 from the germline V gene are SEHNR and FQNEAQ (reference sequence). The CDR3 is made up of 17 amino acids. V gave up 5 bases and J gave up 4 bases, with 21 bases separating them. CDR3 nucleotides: TGTGCCAGCAGCCCTCGGATTCGGGAAGTTAATTACAATGAGCAGTTCTTC. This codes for CASSPRIREVNYNEQFF. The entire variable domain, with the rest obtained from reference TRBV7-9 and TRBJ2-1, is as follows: DTGVSQNPRHKITKRGQNVTFRCDPISEHNRLYWYRQTLGQGPEFLTYFQNEAQLEKSRLLSDRFSAERPKGSFSTLEIQRTEQGDSAMYLCASSPRIREVNYNEQFFGPGTRLTVL.

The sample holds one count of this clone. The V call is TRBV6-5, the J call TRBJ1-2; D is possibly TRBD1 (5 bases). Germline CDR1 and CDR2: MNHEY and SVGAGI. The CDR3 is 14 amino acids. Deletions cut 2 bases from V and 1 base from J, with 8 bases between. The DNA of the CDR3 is TGTGCCAGCAGTTACCTGGGGCTTAACTATGGCTACACCTTC. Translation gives CASSYLGLNYGYTF.

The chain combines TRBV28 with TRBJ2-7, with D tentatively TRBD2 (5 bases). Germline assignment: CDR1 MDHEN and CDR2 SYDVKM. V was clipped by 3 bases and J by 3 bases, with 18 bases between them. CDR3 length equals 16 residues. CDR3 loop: CASSFSHLAGSYEQYF. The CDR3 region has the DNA TGTGCCAGCAGTTTTTCCCATCTGGCGGGTAGCTACGAGCAGTACTTC.

CDR3 bases: TGTGCCAGCAGTCAGTCCCCCGAGCAGTACTTC. As protein: CASSQSPEQYF. The V and J genes are TRBV6-1 and TRBJ2-7, with no clear D. The CDR3 is 11 amino acids. The V end lost 5 bases, the J end lost 6 bases, and 8 bases lay between the germline ends. Germline V gene data show CDR1 as MNHNS and CDR2 as SASEGT.

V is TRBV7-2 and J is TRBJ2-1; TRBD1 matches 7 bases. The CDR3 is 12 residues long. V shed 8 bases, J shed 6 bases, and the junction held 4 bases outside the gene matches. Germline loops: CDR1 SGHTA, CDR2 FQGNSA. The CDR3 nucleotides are TGTGCCAGCGGCCGACAGGGCAATGAGCAGTTCTTC. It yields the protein CASGRQGNEQFF.

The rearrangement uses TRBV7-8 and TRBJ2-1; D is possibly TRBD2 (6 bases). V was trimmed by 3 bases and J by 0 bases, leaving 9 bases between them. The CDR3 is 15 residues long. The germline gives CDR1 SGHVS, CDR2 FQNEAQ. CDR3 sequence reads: CASSLFGGSYNEQFF. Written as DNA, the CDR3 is TGTGCCAGCAGCTTGTTCGGGGGCTCCTACAATGAGCAGTTCTTC.

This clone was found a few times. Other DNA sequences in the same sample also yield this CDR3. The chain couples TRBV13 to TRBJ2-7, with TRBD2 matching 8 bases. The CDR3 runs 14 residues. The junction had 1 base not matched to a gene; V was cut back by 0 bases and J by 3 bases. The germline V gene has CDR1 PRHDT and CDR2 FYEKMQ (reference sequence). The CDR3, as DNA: TGTGCCAGCAGCTTAGGCGGGAGGGTCTACGAGCAGTACTTC. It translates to CASSLGGRVYEQYF. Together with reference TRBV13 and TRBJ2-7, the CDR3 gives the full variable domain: AAGVIQSPRHLIKEKRETATLKCYPIPRHDTVYWYQQGPGQDPQFLISFYEKMQSDKGSIPDRFSAQQFSDYHSELNMSSLELGDSALYFCASSLGGRVYEQYFGPGTRLTVT.

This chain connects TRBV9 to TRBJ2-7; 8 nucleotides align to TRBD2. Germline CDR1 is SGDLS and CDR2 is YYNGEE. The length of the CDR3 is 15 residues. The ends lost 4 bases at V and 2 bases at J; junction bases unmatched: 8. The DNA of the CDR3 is TGTGCCAGCAGCACCGCAGCGGGGGCAACCTACGAGCAGTACTTC. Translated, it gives CASSTAAGATYEQYF.

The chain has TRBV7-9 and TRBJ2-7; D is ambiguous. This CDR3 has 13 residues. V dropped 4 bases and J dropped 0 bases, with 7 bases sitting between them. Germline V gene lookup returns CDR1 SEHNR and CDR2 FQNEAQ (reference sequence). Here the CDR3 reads CASSSPRSYEQYF. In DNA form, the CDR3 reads TGTGCCAGCAGCTCGCCGCGCTCCTACGAGCAGTACTTC.

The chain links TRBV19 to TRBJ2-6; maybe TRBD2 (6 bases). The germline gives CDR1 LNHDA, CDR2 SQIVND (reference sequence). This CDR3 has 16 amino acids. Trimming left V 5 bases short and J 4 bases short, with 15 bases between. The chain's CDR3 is CASSPQGAGGANVLTF. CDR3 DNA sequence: TGTGCCAGTAGTCCCCAAGGGGCGGGGGGGGCCAACGTCCTGACTTTC.

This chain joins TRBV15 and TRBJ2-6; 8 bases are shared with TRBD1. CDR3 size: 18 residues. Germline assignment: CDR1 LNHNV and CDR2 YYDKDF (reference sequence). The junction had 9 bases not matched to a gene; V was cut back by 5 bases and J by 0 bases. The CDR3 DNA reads TGTGCCACCAGCGGGCCGGGACAGGATATCTCTGGGGCCAACGTCCTGACTTTC. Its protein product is CATSGPGQDISGANVLTF.

The CDR3 loop reads CASSQDREGAGANVLTF. The CDR3, as DNA: TGCGCCAGCAGCCAAGATCGCGAGGGGGCCGGGGCCAACGTCCTGACTTTC. V gene TRBV4-1 combines with J gene TRBJ2-6; TRBD1 matches at 7 bases. The CDR3 sequence is 17 residues long. Germline V gene data show CDR1 as MGHRA and CDR2 as YSYEKL. J lost 4 bases, V lost 0 bases, and 6 bases had no gene match.

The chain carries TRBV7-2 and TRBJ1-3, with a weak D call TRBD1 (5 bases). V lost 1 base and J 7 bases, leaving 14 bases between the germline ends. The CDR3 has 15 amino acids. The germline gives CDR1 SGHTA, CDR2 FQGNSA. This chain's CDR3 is CASSLDPGGRNTIYF. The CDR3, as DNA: TGTGCCAGCAGCTTAGATCCTGGGGGGAGGAACACCATATATTTT. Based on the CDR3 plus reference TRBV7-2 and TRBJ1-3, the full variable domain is GAGVSQSPSNKVTEKGKDVELRCDPISGHTALYWYRQSLGQGLEFLIYFQGNSAPDKSGLPSDRFSAERTGGSVSTLTIQRTQQEDSAVYLCASSLDPGGRNTIYFGEGSWLTVV.

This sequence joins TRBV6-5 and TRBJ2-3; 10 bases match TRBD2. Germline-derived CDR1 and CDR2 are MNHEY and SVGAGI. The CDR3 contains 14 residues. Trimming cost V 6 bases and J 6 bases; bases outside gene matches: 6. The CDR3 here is CASSSGLATDTQYF. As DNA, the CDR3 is TGTGCCAGCAGCTCGGGACTAGCGACCGATACGCAGTATTTT.

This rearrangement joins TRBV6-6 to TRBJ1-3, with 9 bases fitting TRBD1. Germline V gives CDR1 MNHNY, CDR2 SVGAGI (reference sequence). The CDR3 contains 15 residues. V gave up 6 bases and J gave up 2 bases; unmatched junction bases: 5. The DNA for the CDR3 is TGTGCCAGCAGAAAGGGACAGGGCGCTGGAAACACCATATATTTT. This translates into CASRKGQGAGNTIYF.

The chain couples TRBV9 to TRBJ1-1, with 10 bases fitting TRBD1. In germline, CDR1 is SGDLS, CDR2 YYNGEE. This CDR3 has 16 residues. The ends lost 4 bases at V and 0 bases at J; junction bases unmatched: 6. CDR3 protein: CASSSGTGVVNTEAFF. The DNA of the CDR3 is TGTGCCAGCAGCTCGGGGACAGGGGTCGTGAACACTGAAGCTTTCTTT.

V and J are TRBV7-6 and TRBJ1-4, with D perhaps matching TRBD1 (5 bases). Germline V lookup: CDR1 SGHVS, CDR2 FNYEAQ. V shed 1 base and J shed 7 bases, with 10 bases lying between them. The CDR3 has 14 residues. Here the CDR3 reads CASSLDRISEKLFF. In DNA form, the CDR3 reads TGTGCCAGCAGCTTAGACAGGATCAGTGAAAAACTGTTTTTT. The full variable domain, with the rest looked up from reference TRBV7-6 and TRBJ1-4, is GAGVSQSPRYKVTKRGQDVALRCDPISGHVSLYWYRQALGQGPEFLTYFNYEAQQDKSGLPNDRFSAERPEGSISTLTIQRTEQRDSAMYRCASSLDRISEKLFFGSGTQLSVL.

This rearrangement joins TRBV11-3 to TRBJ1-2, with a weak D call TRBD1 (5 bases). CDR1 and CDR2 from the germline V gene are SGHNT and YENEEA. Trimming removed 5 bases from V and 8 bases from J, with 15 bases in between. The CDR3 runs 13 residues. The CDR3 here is CASSPDGGGGYTF. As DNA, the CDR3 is TGTGCCAGCAGCCCGGACGGGGGGGGAGGCTACACCTTC.

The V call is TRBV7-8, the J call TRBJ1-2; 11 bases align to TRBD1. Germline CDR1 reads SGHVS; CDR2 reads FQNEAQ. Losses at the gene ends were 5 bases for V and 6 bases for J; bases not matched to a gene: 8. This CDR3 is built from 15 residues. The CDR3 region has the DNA TGTGCCAGCAGCCCAGTGGACAGGGGGCGGAATGGCTACACCTTC. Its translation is CASSPVDRGRNGYTF.